The clone carrying this TCR beta chain was seen ten or more times. Germline-derived CDR1 and CDR2 are KGHSH and LQKENI. CDR3 length: 17 amino acids. The V gene end was trimmed by 4 bases and the J gene end by 4 bases; junction bases not matched to a gene: 7. This specimen comes from a study of T cells in Graves' hyperthyroidism and ophthalmopathy. Amplified regions were TCR beta CDR3 sequences from RNA transcripts. The TCR CDR3 was amplified in a first-round RT-PCR using the HTBI primer set. From the multiplex PCR reads, TCRdb called clonotypes with MiXCR, one entry per CDR3 protein. The profile shows approximately 590,000 distinct CDR3 sequences, around a sixth of them singletons.

The TCR originated in a woman aged 25 to 39 with Graves' hyperthyroidism. The sample was blood. The chain uses TRBV18 and TRBJ2-1, with TRBD2 matching over 13 bases. This chain's CDR3 is CASSRTSGSVGYNEQFF. The DNA for the CDR3 is TGTGCCAGCTCACGGACTAGCGGGAGCGTCGGTTACAATGAGCAGTTCTTC.